Listed below are T cell receptor beta chains from one sample, sequenced in a study of T cells in Graves' hyperthyroidism and ophthalmopathy. TCRdb used MiXCR to reprocess the multiplex PCR reads, holding one entry per CDR3 protein. Seen here are about 520,000 distinct CDR3 sequences, around 22% observed once, and the top ten hold 10% to 12%. What was sequenced was blood. These receptors all come from a woman aged 30 to 39 with Graves' ophthalmopathy. CDR3s include the opening cysteine and the closing phenylalanine or tryptophan. Fields, in order: D gene, V gene, clone size, J gene, CDR3 protein, CDR3 DNA. A D gene is named only where the DNA matches it firmly. Size is stated for part of the rows, as once, few or many counts, or as a class when the clone is expanded.

d_call: -; v_call: TRBV5-6; clone_size: many; j_call: TRBJ2-2; cdr3_aa: CASSLAGSGALNTGELFF; cdr3_nt: TGTGCCAGCAGCTTGGCCGGGTCGGGGGCGCTGAACACCGGGGAGCTGTTTTTT
d_call: -; v_call: TRBV7-3; clone_size: many; j_call: TRBJ2-2; cdr3_aa: CASSVIGAGELFF; cdr3_nt: TGTGCCAGCAGCGTCATAGGGGCCGGGGAGCTGTTTTTT
d_call: -; v_call: TRBV19; clone_size: few; j_call: TRBJ1-5; cdr3_aa: CASSIGAGGNQPQHF; cdr3_nt: TGTGCCAGTAGTATTGGGGCAGGGGGCAATCAGCCCCAGCATTTT
d_call: TRBD1; v_call: TRBV14; clone_size: -; j_call: TRBJ2-5; cdr3_aa: CASSPTGVKTQYF; cdr3_nt: TGTGCCAGCAGCCCCACAGGGGTGAAGACCCAGTACTTC
d_call: -; v_call: TRBV12-3/TRBV12-4; clone_size: few; j_call: TRBJ1-1; cdr3_aa: CASSFGEIQAFF; cdr3_nt: TGTGCCAGCAGTTTTGGGGAGATTCAAGCTTTCTTT
d_call: TRBD1; v_call: TRBV12-3/TRBV12-4; clone_size: many; j_call: TRBJ1-5; cdr3_aa: CASRKGQGNQPQHF; cdr3_nt: TGTGCCAGCAGGAAAGGACAGGGGAATCAGCCCCAGCATTTT
d_call: -; v_call: TRBV12-3/TRBV12-4; clone_size: few; j_call: TRBJ2-7; cdr3_aa: CASSDRSSYEQYF; cdr3_nt: TGTGCCAGCAGCGACCGAAGCTCCTACGAGCAGTACTTC
d_call: -; v_call: TRBV19; clone_size: few; j_call: TRBJ1-2; cdr3_aa: CASSVDPIYPYGYTF; cdr3_nt: TGTGCCAGTAGTGTGGACCCCATTTACCCATATGGCTACACCTTC
d_call: -; v_call: TRBV6-2/TRBV6-3; clone_size: -; j_call: TRBJ1-1; cdr3_aa: CASSYSDVGSGRTEAFF; cdr3_nt: TGTGCCAGCAGTTACTCGGACGTCGGGTCCGGGAGGACTGAAGCTTTCTTT
d_call: -; v_call: TRBV3-1; clone_size: many; j_call: TRBJ2-5; cdr3_aa: CASSLYLRYSQETQYF; cdr3_nt: TGTGCCAGCAGCCTCTACCTAAGATACAGTCAAGAGACCCAGTACTTC
d_call: -; v_call: TRBV28; clone_size: many; j_call: TRBJ2-7; cdr3_aa: CASIKAGGGTYEQYF; cdr3_nt: TGTGCCAGCATCAAGGCAGGGGGGGGGACCTACGAGCAGTACTTC
d_call: -; v_call: TRBV3-1; clone_size: many; j_call: TRBJ1-1; cdr3_aa: CASSQDLASTEAFF; cdr3_nt: TGTGCCAGCAGCCAAGATCTTGCCAGCACTGAAGCTTTCTTT
d_call: -; v_call: TRBV2; clone_size: -; j_call: TRBJ1-1; cdr3_aa: CATFRDNSPNTEAFF; cdr3_nt: TGTGCCACCTTCCGGGACAACTCACCTAACACTGAAGCTTTCTTT
d_call: TRBD1; v_call: TRBV7-8; clone_size: many; j_call: TRBJ2-7; cdr3_aa: CASSFAGGYEQYF; cdr3_nt: TGTGCCAGCAGCTTCGCAGGGGGATACGAGCAGTACTTC
d_call: -; v_call: TRBV29-1; clone_size: many; j_call: TRBJ1-1; cdr3_aa: CSGRTANTEAFF; cdr3_nt: TGCAGCGGCAGGACAGCGAACACTGAAGCTTTCTTT
d_call: -; v_call: TRBV7-9; clone_size: -; j_call: TRBJ2-5; cdr3_aa: CASSHNGLWGQETQYF; cdr3_nt: TGTGCCAGCAGTCATAATGGACTCTGGGGGCAAGAGACCCAGTACTTC
d_call: -; v_call: TRBV7-8; clone_size: -; j_call: TRBJ2-7; cdr3_aa: CASSLKWIEQYF; cdr3_nt: TGTGCCAGCAGCTTAAAGTGGATCGAGCAGTACTTC
d_call: TRBD1; v_call: TRBV20-1; clone_size: -; j_call: TRBJ1-2; cdr3_aa: CSAGQGGQGYGYTF; cdr3_nt: TGCAGTGCTGGGCAAGGGGGACAGGGCTATGGCTACACCTTC
d_call: -; v_call: TRBV6-1; clone_size: -; j_call: TRBJ2-3; cdr3_aa: CASTPDGAERTDTQYF; cdr3_nt: TGTGCCAGCACCCCCGACGGGGCGGAAAGGACAGATACGCAGTATTTT
d_call: -; v_call: TRBV6-5; clone_size: many; j_call: TRBJ1-2; cdr3_aa: CASSYSKGGYGYTF; cdr3_nt: TGTGCCAGCAGTTACTCGAAAGGGGGCTATGGCTACACCTTC
d_call: TRBD1; v_call: TRBV19; clone_size: few; j_call: TRBJ2-5; cdr3_aa: CASSNRGLQETQYF; cdr3_nt: TGTGCCAGTAGTAACAGGGGGCTCCAAGAGACCCAGTACTTC
d_call: TRBD1; v_call: TRBV4-1; clone_size: many; j_call: TRBJ1-2; cdr3_aa: CASSVRDSNYGYTF; cdr3_nt: TGCGCCAGCAGCGTCCGGGACAGTAACTATGGCTACACCTTC
d_call: -; v_call: TRBV20-1; clone_size: few; j_call: TRBJ1-6; cdr3_aa: CSAPPGANNSPLHF; cdr3_nt: TGCAGTGCCCCGCCCGGGGCAAATAATTCACCCCTCCACTTT
d_call: -; v_call: TRBV29-1; clone_size: many; j_call: TRBJ1-1; cdr3_aa: CSVGYGGMNTEAFF; cdr3_nt: TGCAGCGTGGGATACGGGGGAATGAACACTGAAGCTTTCTTT
d_call: -; v_call: TRBV4-1; clone_size: -; j_call: TRBJ1-2; cdr3_aa: CASSQDPGVSYGYTF; cdr3_nt: TGCGCCAGCAGCCAAGACCCAGGGGTTTCCTATGGCTACACCTTC
d_call: -; v_call: TRBV4-1; clone_size: -; j_call: TRBJ2-5; cdr3_aa: CASSQVRLQQETQYF; cdr3_nt: TGCGCCAGCAGCCAAGTGCGATTGCAGCAAGAGACCCAGTACTTC
d_call: -; v_call: TRBV5-1; clone_size: many; j_call: TRBJ1-2; cdr3_aa: CASRPISGTDNYGYTF; cdr3_nt: TGCGCCAGCAGGCCAATCTCCGGGACCGATAACTATGGCTACACCTTC
d_call: TRBD1; v_call: TRBV15; clone_size: -; j_call: TRBJ2-5; cdr3_aa: CATSRDAGQGETQYF; cdr3_nt: TGTGCCACCAGCAGAGATGCGGGACAGGGAGAGACCCAGTACTTC
d_call: -; v_call: TRBV2; clone_size: many; j_call: TRBJ2-5; cdr3_aa: CASKAETQYF; cdr3_nt: TGTGCCAGCAAGGCGGAGACCCAGTACTTC
d_call: TRBD1; v_call: TRBV24-1; clone_size: -; j_call: TRBJ1-2; cdr3_aa: CATSATGGDKDYGYTF; cdr3_nt: TGTGCCACCAGTGCTACAGGGGGTGACAAAGACTATGGCTACACCTTC
d_call: TRBD1; v_call: TRBV7-9; clone_size: many; j_call: TRBJ2-7; cdr3_aa: CASSWGQGDYEQYF; cdr3_nt: TGTGCCAGCAGCTGGGGACAGGGGGACTACGAGCAGTACTTC
d_call: -; v_call: TRBV12-3/TRBV12-4; clone_size: many; j_call: TRBJ1-1; cdr3_aa: CASSGQTNTEAFF; cdr3_nt: TGTGCCAGCAGTGGACAGACTAACACTGAAGCTTTCTTT
d_call: -; v_call: TRBV24-1; clone_size: many; j_call: TRBJ1-5; cdr3_aa: CATSEAGKQPQHF; cdr3_nt: TGTGCCACCAGTGAGGCAGGGAAACAGCCCCAGCATTTT
d_call: -; v_call: TRBV11-2; clone_size: many; j_call: TRBJ1-2; cdr3_aa: CASSLEPGSGYTF; cdr3_nt: TGTGCCAGCAGCTTAGAACCGGGCAGTGGCTACACCTTC
d_call: -; v_call: TRBV5-1; clone_size: many; j_call: TRBJ1-3; cdr3_aa: CASSRTASGNTIYF; cdr3_nt: TGCGCCAGCAGCCGGACAGCCTCTGGAAACACCATATATTTT
d_call: TRBD1; v_call: TRBV4-1; clone_size: many; j_call: TRBJ1-3; cdr3_aa: CASSQDGTGGKTGNTIYF; cdr3_nt: TGCGCCAGCAGCCAAGATGGAACAGGGGGAAAAACTGGAAACACCATATATTTT
d_call: -; v_call: TRBV7-2; clone_size: many; j_call: TRBJ2-5; cdr3_aa: CASSLAGFTAQYF; cdr3_nt: TGTGCCAGCAGCTTAGCTGGGTTTACTGCCCAGTACTTC
d_call: -; v_call: TRBV14; clone_size: -; j_call: TRBJ1-1; cdr3_aa: CASSTNLRTENMNTEAFF; cdr3_nt: TGTGCCAGCAGCACCAACCTTCGGACGGAAAATATGAACACTGAAGCTTTCTTT
d_call: TRBD1; v_call: TRBV5-1; clone_size: many; j_call: TRBJ1-1; cdr3_aa: CASSLMTGGLGTEAFF; cdr3_nt: TGCGCCAGCAGCCTTATGACAGGGGGCTTGGGAACTGAAGCTTTCTTT
d_call: -; v_call: TRBV12-3/TRBV12-4; clone_size: many; j_call: TRBJ2-7; cdr3_aa: CASSPGASGYEQYF; cdr3_nt: TGTGCCAGCAGTCCGGGGGCTTCAGGCTACGAGCAGTACTTC
d_call: TRBD2; v_call: TRBV5-1; clone_size: few; j_call: TRBJ2-1; cdr3_aa: CASSLEQRGYNEKFF; cdr3_nt: TGCGCCAGCAGCTTGGAACAGCGGGGTTACAATGAGAAGTTCTTC
d_call: -; v_call: TRBV12-3/TRBV12-4; clone_size: -; j_call: TRBJ2-7; cdr3_aa: CASSHRDLVYEQYF; cdr3_nt: TGTGCCAGCAGCCACCGGGATCTGGTCTACGAGCAGTACTTC
d_call: TRBD1; v_call: TRBV5-1; clone_size: many; j_call: TRBJ1-2; cdr3_aa: CASSAGTGGGYTF; cdr3_nt: TGCGCCAGCAGCGCCGGGACAGGGGGTGGCTACACCTTC
d_call: -; v_call: TRBV4-1; clone_size: many; j_call: TRBJ1-2; cdr3_aa: CASSQDRGSYGYTF; cdr3_nt: TGCGCCAGCAGCCAAGATAGAGGCAGCTATGGCTACACCTTC
d_call: -; v_call: TRBV7-8; clone_size: many; j_call: TRBJ2-5; cdr3_aa: CASSLGGNGIEETQYF; cdr3_nt: TGTGCCAGCAGCTTAGGAGGGAATGGGATTGAAGAGACCCAGTACTTC
d_call: TRBD1; v_call: TRBV24-1; clone_size: -; j_call: TRBJ1-1; cdr3_aa: CATSDNRGSFF; cdr3_nt: TGTGCCACCAGTGATAACAGGGGGTCTTTCTTT
d_call: -; v_call: TRBV28; clone_size: -; j_call: TRBJ2-7; cdr3_aa: CASSPPGEVYEQYF; cdr3_nt: TGTGCCAGCAGTCCCCCAGGGGAGGTTTACGAGCAGTACTTC
d_call: -; v_call: TRBV19; clone_size: -; j_call: TRBJ1-1; cdr3_aa: CASSIPGIGRTDAFF; cdr3_nt: TGTGCCAGTAGTATCCCCGGGATAGGGAGGACTGATGCTTTCTTT
d_call: -; v_call: TRBV28; clone_size: many; j_call: TRBJ2-7; cdr3_aa: CASRPGLGRGVWEQYF; cdr3_nt: TGTGCCAGCAGACCCGGGTTGGGCAGGGGGGTGTGGGAGCAGTACTTC
d_call: -; v_call: TRBV18; clone_size: -; j_call: TRBJ1-5; cdr3_aa: CASSPRQAEPQHF; cdr3_nt: TGTGCCAGCTCCCCAAGACAGGCCGAGCCCCAGCATTTT
d_call: TRBD1; v_call: TRBV19; clone_size: few; j_call: TRBJ1-1; cdr3_aa: CASIQGAGVTEAFF; cdr3_nt: TGTGCCAGTATTCAGGGGGCTGGTGTCACTGAAGCTTTCTTT
d_call: TRBD1; v_call: TRBV6-5; clone_size: many; j_call: TRBJ2-5; cdr3_aa: CASRLQGRQETQYF; cdr3_nt: TGTGCCAGCAGGCTACAGGGGCGTCAAGAGACCCAGTACTTC
d_call: TRBD1; v_call: TRBV20-1; clone_size: many; j_call: TRBJ2-7; cdr3_aa: CSAREAPGQGYEQYF; cdr3_nt: TGCAGTGCTAGAGAGGCCCCGGGACAGGGGTACGAGCAGTACTTC
d_call: -; v_call: TRBV11-2; clone_size: many; j_call: TRBJ2-2; cdr3_aa: CASSLVTGGTGELFF; cdr3_nt: TGTGCCAGCAGCTTAGTGACAGGAGGCACCGGGGAGCTGTTTTTT
d_call: -; v_call: TRBV7-8; clone_size: -; j_call: TRBJ1-1; cdr3_aa: CASSLKFMNTEAFF; cdr3_nt: TGTGCCAGCAGCTTAAAATTCATGAACACTGAAGCTTTCTTT
d_call: -; v_call: TRBV28; clone_size: once; j_call: TRBJ2-7; cdr3_aa: CASSLRSLEQYF; cdr3_nt: TGTGCCAGCAGTTTACGCTCGCTCGAGCAGTACTTC